The 25 T cell receptor beta chains listed next were all sequenced from one sample in a study of blood T cell repertoires in COVID-19. Sequenced by immunoSEQ multiplex PCR; TCRdb stores in-frame clones only, minus some. The sample shows tens of thousands of clones, around four fifths of them seen only once. Sample: peripheral blood. These receptors all stem from a man aged 70-80 years with acute or convalescent COVID-19.

This clone was observed once. The gene calls are TRBV5-1 and TRBJ1-3; no clear D. Trimming took off 0 bases at V and 0 bases at J, with 10 bases between the two ends. Germline V gene lookup returns CDR1 SGHRS and CDR2 YFSETQ. The CDR3 runs to 16 residues. The CDR3 DNA follows: TGCGCCAGCAGCTTGGGGGCAGCCAGCTCTGGAAACACCATATATTTT. It is translated as CASSLGAASSGNTIYF.

This chain uses TRBV21-1 with TRBJ2-3; whether TRBD1, the table's D call, matches the DNA was not checked. TRBV21-1 is annotated as a pseudogene. CDR3 length equals 19 residues. CDR3 protein: CASSKATKGRGQGLDTQYF. Here the CDR3 DNA reads TGTGCCAGCAGCAAAGCCACCAAAGGCCGGGGACAGGGGTTGGATACGCAGTATTTT.

This chain links TRBV7-2 with TRBJ1-5; D might be TRBD1 (6 bases). V shed 6 bases and J shed 6 bases, with 18 bases lying between them. Per the germline V gene, CDR1 is SGHTA and CDR2 is FQGNSA. The CDR3 is made up of 15 amino acids. As DNA, the CDR3 is TGTGCCAGCAGTCCTTCGGGACAATTTGGTCAGCCCCAGCATTTT. This translates into CASSPSGQFGQPQHF.

This chain uses TRBV18 with TRBJ2-5; 10 positions match TRBD1. Germline CDR1 reads KGHSH; CDR2 reads LQKENI. V dropped 4 bases and J dropped 1; count of bases not matched to a gene: 6. The CDR3 is made up of 16 amino acids. The CDR3 nucleotides read TGTGCCAGCTCACAAATTTGGACAGGGGGCCAAGAGACCCAGTACTTC. Its protein product is CASSQIWTGGQETQYF.

V usage is TRBV11-2 and J usage is TRBJ2-3, with D possibly matching TRBD2 (6 bases). The germline V gene encodes CDR1 SGHAT and CDR2 FQNNGV. This CDR3 spans 14 amino acids. V lost 8 bases and J lost 3, with 15 bases in between. The CDR3 DNA reads as TGTGCCAGCTCTCTAGCGCGGGTTACAGATACGCAGTATTTT. Amino acid sequence: CASSLARVTDTQYF. The full variable domain, in which reference TRBV11-2 and TRBJ2-3 provide the parts outside the CDR3, is EAGVAQSPRYKIIEKRQSVAFWCNPISGHATLYWYQQILGQGPKLLIQFQNNGVVDDSQLPKDRFSAERLKGVDSTLKIQPAKLEDSAVYLCASSLARVTDTQYFGPGTRLTVL.

The DNA for the CDR3 is TGTGCCAGCAGCTCGCGGGGGGCGAACACCGGGGAGCTGTTTTTT. It encodes CASSSRGANTGELFF. The chain employs TRBV7-2 and TRBJ2-2; the match to TRBD2 covers 8 bases. After removal of 4 bases from V and 0 bases from J, the junction contained 1 base not matched to a gene. The CDR3 totals 15 residues. Germline values: CDR1 SGHTA, CDR2 FQGNSA. Complete variable domain (other parts from reference TRBV7-2 and TRBJ2-2): GAGVSQSPSNKVTEKGKDVELRCDPISGHTALYWYRQSLGQGLEFLIYFQGNSAPDKSGLPSDRFSAERTGGSVSTLTIQRTQQEDSAVYLCASSSRGANTGELFFGEGSRLTVL.

The V gene is TRBV28, the J gene TRBJ1-6; 11 bases fit TRBD1. The trim removed 3 bases at V and 7 bases at J, leaving 5 bases unmatched. The CDR3 has 16 residues. CDR1 and CDR2 (germline): MDHEN, SYDVKM. CDR3 coding DNA: TGTGCCAGCAGTTTCCCCGGACAGGGGGCGAATTCACCCCTCCACTTT. Protein sequence: CASSFPGQGANSPLHF. Variable domain in full (rest from reference TRBV28 and TRBJ1-6): DVKVTQSSRYLVKRTGEKVFLECVQDMDHENMFWYRQDPGLGLRLIYFSYDVKMKEKGDIPEGYSVSREKKERFSLILESASTNQTSMYLCASSFPGQGANSPLHFGNGTRLTVT.

The rearrangement joins TRBV20-1 to TRBJ1-1; TRBD1 matches 7 bases. Unmatched junction bases numbered 8, after V lost 6 bases and J lost 7 bases. CDR3 length: 12 residues. Germline V gives CDR1 DFQATT, CDR2 SNEGSKA (reference sequence). The CDR3 DNA reads TGCAGTGCAAGTAGGGGGCATAGTGAAGCTTTCTTT. Its translation is CSASRGHSEAFF.

CDR3 sequence reads: CATSGGGNYGYTF. The CDR3 bases are TGTGCCACCAGTGGAGGAGGGAACTATGGCTACACCTTC. This chain joins TRBV24-1 and TRBJ1-2, with D hard to call. Germline CDR1 and CDR2: KGHDR and SFDVKD. The V end was cut by 5 bases, the J end by 2 bases, with 8 bases between. The CDR3 runs to 13 residues.

The genes are TRBV6-2 or TRBV6-3 and TRBJ1-1; TRBD1 aligns across 12 bases. Unmatched junction bases numbered 8, after V lost 4 bases and J lost 5 bases. CDR3 length equals 16 residues. Looked up from germline, CDR1 is MNHEY and CDR2 is SVGEGT. CDR3 sequence (DNA): TGTGCCAGCAGTTGGGGGACAGGGGGCGGAAAGACTGAAGCTTTCTTT. Residues: CASSWGTGGGKTEAFF.

The V call is TRBV5-6, the J call TRBJ2-7; 8 nucleotides agree with TRBD1. The J segment lost 3 bases and the V segment lost 3 bases, leaving 2 bases of the junction unmatched. Per the germline V gene, CDR1 is SGHDT and CDR2 is YYEEEE. CDR3 size: 13 residues. Here the CDR3 DNA reads TGTGCCAGCAGCTACAGGGGGATCTACGAGCAGTACTTC. Translation gives CASSYRGIYEQYF.

The J gene is TRBJ1-1, the V gene TRBV14; the D gene is possibly TRBD1 (5 bases). CDR3 length equals 13 residues. V was trimmed by 4 bases and J by 7 bases, leaving 13 bases between them. Germline loops: CDR1 SGHDN, CDR2 FVKESK. This chain's CDR3 is CASSPRTLFEAFF. The CDR3 DNA reads TGTGCCAGCAGCCCTCGGACACTGTTTGAAGCTTTCTTT. Filled out from reference TRBV14 and TRBJ1-1, the complete variable domain reads EAGVTQFPSHSVIEKGQTVTLRCDPISGHDNLYWYRRVMGKEIKFLLHFVKESKQDESGMPNNRFLAERTGGTYSTLKVQPAELEDSGVYFCASSPRTLFEAFFGQGTRLTVV.

The gene calls are TRBV9 and TRBJ1-3; tentative D call: TRBD1 (6 bases). CDR1 is SGDLS and CDR2 is YYNGEE in the germline V gene. This CDR3 is 14 amino acids long. V lost 2 bases to trimming and J lost 8 bases, with 14 bases between them. This CDR3 reads CASSVRIEGDTIYF. The CDR3 bases are TGTGCCAGCAGCGTCAGGATAGAGGGGGACACCATATATTTT.

The rearrangement joins TRBV7-8 to TRBJ1-4; a possible D gene is TRBD1 (6 bases). The length of the CDR3 is 14 residues. V lost 5 bases, J lost 0 bases, and 7 bases lay in between. Germline V gene lookup returns CDR1 SGHVS and CDR2 FQNEAQ. The CDR3 DNA reads TGTGCCAGCAGCGGGACAACAACTAATGAAAAACTGTTTTTT. Its translation is CASSGTTTNEKLFF.

This clone was seen a single time. This chain links TRBV12-3 or TRBV12-4 with TRBJ2-1; D is perhaps TRBD1 (6 bases). This CDR3 is built from 13 residues. The V gene lost 3 bases and the J gene lost 10 bases, with 13 bases spanning the gap. This chain's CDR3 is CASSFGTPIEQFF. CDR3 sequence (DNA): TGTGCCAGCAGTTTTGGGACACCGATCGAGCAGTTCTTC.

The chain combines TRBV15 with TRBJ1-4; weak D call: TRBD1 (5 bases). The CDR3 loop spans 15 amino acids. V was clipped by 0 bases and J by 2 bases, with 7 bases between them. Germline V gene data show CDR1 as LNHNV and CDR2 as YYDKDF (reference sequence). As DNA, the CDR3 is TGTGCCACCAGCAGAGAGGCAGGGACTAATGAAAAACTGTTTTTT. As protein: CATSREAGTNEKLFF.

This chain uses TRBV9 with TRBJ1-3; 10 bases are a match to TRBD1. This CDR3 has 16 amino acids. Losses at the gene ends were 4 bases for V and 0 bases for J; bases not matched to a gene: 4. Germline loops: CDR1 SGDLS, CDR2 YYNGEE. The CDR3, as DNA: TGTGCCAGCAGCCGACAGGGGGCTAGCTCTGGAAACACCATATATTTT. It encodes CASSRQGASSGNTIYF.

This clone was recorded a few times. The chain combines TRBV7-8 with TRBJ2-1; 10 bases fit TRBD2. CDR3 length: 15 residues. V lost 7 bases to trimming and J lost 3 bases; unmatched junction nucleotides: 6. CDR1 and CDR2 from the germline V gene are SGHVS and FQNEAQ. This CDR3 reads CASTFGLADYNEQFF. The DNA of the CDR3 is TGTGCCAGCACCTTCGGACTAGCGGACTACAATGAGCAGTTCTTC. The full variable domain, its missing parts supplied by reference TRBV7-8 and TRBJ2-1, is GAGVSQSPRYKVAKRGQDVALRCDPISGHVSLFWYQQALGQGPEFLTYFQNEAQLDKSGLPSDRFFAERPEGSVSTLKIQRTQQEDSAVYLCASTFGLADYNEQFFGPGTRLTVL.

The CDR3 region is CASSLTGAQDYEQYF. CDR3 bases: TGTGCCAGCAGTTTAACAGGAGCCCAGGACTACGAGCAGTACTTC. The chain carries TRBV28 and TRBJ2-7; the D gene is possibly TRBD1 (5 bases). The V end lost 2 bases, the J end lost 3 bases, and 14 bases lay between the germline ends. The germline V gene has CDR1 MDHEN and CDR2 SYDVKM. CDR3 length equals 15 residues.

The chain joins TRBV28 to TRBJ1-4, with TRBD1 matching over 8 bases. V was clipped by 4 bases and J by 3 bases; unmatched bases: 16. Per germline, CDR1 MDHEN and CDR2 SYDVKM. CDR3 size: 19 residues. The CDR3 region has the DNA TGTGCCAGCAGTTCCGCCCGGCAGGGGGCGGATTATGCTAATGAAAAACTGTTTTTT. The encoded protein is CASSSARQGADYANEKLFF.

J is TRBJ2-1 and V is TRBV7-2; D possibly corresponds to TRBD2 (7 bases). Germline CDR1 reads SGHTA; CDR2 reads FQGNSA. This CDR3 spans 15 amino acids. Trimming removed 1 base at V and 6 bases at J, with 13 bases between. In DNA, the CDR3 is TGTGCCAGCAGCTTAGTCGCGGGGGCCTCCAATGAGCAGTTCTTC. Protein sequence: CASSLVAGASNEQFF.

This chain uses TRBV11-2 with TRBJ1-6; D call uncertain. Germline V gene lookup returns CDR1 SGHAT and CDR2 FQNNGV. Between the trimmed V and J ends, which lost 3 bases and 0 bases, there was a span of 9 bases. CDR3 length: 16 amino acids. CDR3 nucleotide sequence: TGTGCCAGCAGCTTGGAGCAGTTCTCCTATAATTCACCCCTCCACTTT. Protein sequence: CASSLEQFSYNSPLHF.

The chain links TRBV9 to TRBJ2-1; 7 bases are shared with TRBD2. J was trimmed by 7 bases and V by 4 bases; bases with no gene match: 8. The CDR3 totals 14 residues. CDR1 and CDR2 from the germline V gene are SGDLS and YYNGEE. CDR3 sequence: CASSPRLARNEQFF. The CDR3, as DNA: TGTGCCAGCAGCCCCCGACTAGCCCGGAATGAGCAGTTCTTC.

The V call is TRBV7-8, the J call TRBJ2-6; no definite D call. The CDR3 contains 13 residues. Deletions cut 6 bases from V and 1 base from J, with 4 bases between. Germline V gene sequence: CDR1 SGHVS, CDR2 FQNEAQ. In DNA form, the CDR3 reads TGTGCCAGCAGGCGGTCTGGGGCCAACGTCCTGACTTTC. This encodes CASRRSGANVLTF.

The chain joins TRBV27 to TRBJ1-5; D is uncertain. CDR1 is MNHEY and CDR2 is SMNVEV in the germline V gene (reference sequence). Trimming cost V 5 bases and J 6 bases, with 11 bases left between them. The CDR3 has 13 residues. The CDR3 sequence is CASSRAVGQPQHF. CDR3 nucleotides: TGTGCCAGCAGTCGCGCGGTAGGTCAGCCCCAGCATTTT.